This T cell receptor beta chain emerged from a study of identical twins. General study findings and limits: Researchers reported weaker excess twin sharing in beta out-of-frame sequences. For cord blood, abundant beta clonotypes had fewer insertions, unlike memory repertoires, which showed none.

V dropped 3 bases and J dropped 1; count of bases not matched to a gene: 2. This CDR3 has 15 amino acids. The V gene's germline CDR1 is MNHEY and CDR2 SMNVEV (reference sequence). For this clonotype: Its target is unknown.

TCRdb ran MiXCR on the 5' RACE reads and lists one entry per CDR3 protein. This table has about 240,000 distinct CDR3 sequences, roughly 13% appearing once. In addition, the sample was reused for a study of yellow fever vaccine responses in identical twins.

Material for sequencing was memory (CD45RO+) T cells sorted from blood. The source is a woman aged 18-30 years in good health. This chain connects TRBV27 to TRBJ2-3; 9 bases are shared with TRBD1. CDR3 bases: TGTGCCAGCAGTTTCCGACAGGGGGGCACAGATACGCAGTATTTT. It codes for CASSFRQGGTDTQYF.